The 27 T cell receptor beta chains reported below all come from one sample, sequenced in a study of blood T cell repertoires in COVID-19. Clones were read by immunoSEQ multiplex PCR, and TCRdb kept only the in-frame ones, dropping some. This table holds fewer than 300,000 clones, over 75% found once. Sequencing input: peripheral blood. The receptor set was obtained from a middle-aged man with COVID-19, enrolled during active disease.

The chain recombines TRBV21-1 with TRBJ2-5; the table's TRBD1 call for D was not verified on the DNA. TRBV21-1 is an annotated pseudogene. CDR3 length: 15 amino acids. In nucleotides, the CDR3 is TGTGCCAGCAGCAAACGACAGGGGGCCCGAGAGACCCAGTACTTC. It is translated as CASSKRQGARETQYF.

The chain employs TRBV7-3 and TRBJ2-2; 13 nucleotides align to TRBD2. V lost 4 bases to trimming and J lost 5 bases; unmatched junction nucleotides: 7. This CDR3 has 17 residues. Germline CDR1 is SGHTA and CDR2 is FQGTGA. The DNA of the CDR3 is TGTGCCAGCAGCTCCAGGACTAGCGGGAGTCAAACCGGGGAGCTGTTTTTT. Encoded protein: CASSSRTSGSQTGELFF.

The chain uses TRBV3-1 (or the pseudogene TRBV3-2) and TRBJ2-1; 8 bases are shared with TRBD2. The CDR3 runs 15 residues. V dropped 7 bases and J dropped 6; count of bases not matched to a gene: 11. Germline CDR1 and CDR2: LGHDT and YNNKEL (reference sequence). The CDR3 nucleotides read TGTGCCAGCACCCAGATGGGGACTAGTGCCAATGAGCAGTTCTTC. Amino acids: CASTQMGTSANEQFF.

The rearrangement joins TRBV6-5 to TRBJ2-4, with D maybe TRBD1 (6 bases). This CDR3 has 15 amino acids. The germline gives CDR1 MNHEY, CDR2 SVGAGI. Trimming shortened V by 6 bases and J by 9 bases, and 21 bases separated the two germline ends. Written as DNA, the CDR3 is TGTGCCAGCAGACCGCAGGGCAGGGGAATTGGCATTCAGTACTTC. Protein product: CASRPQGRGIGIQYF.

This clone was recorded only once. The gene calls are TRBV18 and TRBJ1-1; D may be TRBD1 (6 bases). The V and J ends lost 2 bases and 0 bases respectively, with 13 bases between them. The CDR3 is made up of 16 amino acids. Looked up from germline, CDR1 is KGHSH and CDR2 is LQKENI. The CDR3 nucleotides are TGTGCCAGCTCACCAGCACAGGGACCCTTGAACACTGAAGCTTTCTTT. Translating gives CASSPAQGPLNTEAFF.

J is TRBJ2-7 and V is TRBV7-9, with TRBD1 matching 8 bases. The CDR3 has 14 amino acids. Germline trimming cut 1 base from V and 5 bases from J; bases unmatched to any gene: 4. Germline V gene sequence: CDR1 SEHNR, CDR2 FQNEAQ (reference sequence). CDR3 residues: CASSLGVTGDEQYF. CDR3 DNA sequence: TGTGCCAGCAGCTTAGGGGTGACAGGGGACGAGCAGTACTTC.

The genes are TRBV6-2 or TRBV6-3 and TRBJ1-2; 8 nucleotides match TRBD1. Germline CDR1 reads MNHEY; CDR2 reads SVGEGT. The length of the CDR3 is 13 residues. The junction had 5 bases not matched to a gene; V was cut back by 5 bases and J by 6 bases. CDR3 region: CASSQDRVDGYTF. The CDR3 DNA sequence: TGTGCCAGCAGTCAGGACAGGGTGGATGGCTACACCTTC.

The chain carries TRBV11-2 and TRBJ1-1; the match to TRBD1 covers 9 bases. The trim removed 1 base at V and 7 bases at J, leaving 7 bases unmatched. Germline V gene lookup returns CDR1 SGHAT and CDR2 FQNNGV. The CDR3 has 15 amino acids. The CDR3 DNA sequence: TGTGCCAGCAGCTTAGTTCCGGGACAGGGATTTGAAGCTTTCTTT. Translation: CASSLVPGQGFEAFF.

The table lists this clone with a count of one. The chain is built from TRBV5-1 and TRBJ2-1; TRBD1 aligns across 10 bases. Germline CDR1 reads SGHRS; CDR2 reads YFSETQ. With 3 bases clipped from V and 9 bases from J, the junction kept 9 bases outside the gene matches. This CDR3 spans 15 amino acids. The CDR3 sequence: CASSSGDRGKGEQFF. The CDR3 DNA sequence: TGCGCCAGCAGCTCCGGGGACAGGGGTAAGGGTGAGCAGTTCTTC. The full variable domain, its missing parts supplied by reference TRBV5-1 and TRBJ2-1, is KAGVTQTPRYLIKTRGQQVTLSCSPISGHRSVSWYQQTPGQGLQFLFEYFSETQRNKGNFPGRFSGRQFSNSRSEMNVSTLELGDSALYLCASSSGDRGKGEQFFGPGTRLTVL.

The chain joins TRBV6-6 to TRBJ2-7, with a possible D match to TRBD1 (5 bases). The CDR3 has 14 amino acids. Germline V CDR1 and CDR2: MNHNY, SVGAGI (reference sequence). V was trimmed by 5 bases and J by 2 bases, leaving 13 bases between them. CDR3 region: CASSPGPRPYEQYF. The CDR3 DNA sequence: TGTGCCAGCAGTCCAGGGCCACGCCCCTACGAGCAGTACTTC.

V gene TRBV28 combines with J gene TRBJ2-1; 9 bases match TRBD2. With 1 base clipped from V and 6 bases from J, the junction kept 7 bases outside the gene matches. CDR3 length: 16 amino acids. Germline assignment: CDR1 MDHEN and CDR2 SYDVKM. In DNA form, the CDR3 reads TGTGCCAGCAGTTTATCGAGCGGGGGGCCCCTCAATGAGCAGTTCTTC. This translates into CASSLSSGGPLNEQFF.

The chain combines TRBV12-5 with TRBJ1-5; perhaps TRBD1 as D (6 bases). Germline CDR1 LGHNT, CDR2 FRNRAP. V was trimmed by 5 bases and J by 0 bases, leaving 8 bases between them. CDR3 length equals 14 residues. Here the CDR3 DNA reads TGTGCTAGTGGTGCGGACAGTAGCAATCAGCCCCAGCATTTT. Its protein is CASGADSSNQPQHF.

This chain connects TRBV7-3 to TRBJ2-1; 12 bases map to TRBD2. The germline gives CDR1 SGHTA, CDR2 FQGTGA. J was trimmed by 9 bases and V by 4 bases; bases with no gene match: 1. This CDR3 has 13 amino acids. CDR3: CASSSGLAGEQFF. The CDR3 nucleotides are TGTGCCAGCAGCTCGGGACTAGCGGGTGAGCAGTTCTTC.

V is TRBV7-9 and J is TRBJ1-5; TRBD1 aligns across 7 bases. The V gene's germline CDR1 is SEHNR and CDR2 FQNEAQ (reference sequence). J was trimmed by 3 bases and V by 1 base; bases with no gene match: 6. This CDR3 has 16 residues. The CDR3, as DNA: TGTGCCAGCAGCTTAGATGGGCAGGGGGACAATCAGCCCCAGCATTTT. Protein sequence: CASSLDGQGDNQPQHF.

This sequence joins TRBV5-1 and TRBJ1-1, with D maybe TRBD1 (5 bases). The CDR3 runs to 12 residues. Trimming shortened V by 1 base and J by 8 bases, and 9 bases separated the two germline ends. CDR1 and CDR2 (germline): SGHRS, YFSETQ. The CDR3 is CASSLSGLEAFF. The CDR3 bases are TGCGCCAGCAGCTTGTCGGGACTGGAAGCTTTCTTT.

The chain links TRBV11-2 to TRBJ1-5; D uncertain. V was trimmed by 5 bases and J by 4 bases, leaving 18 bases between them. This CDR3 is 16 amino acids long. From germline, CDR1 is SGHAT and CDR2 FQNNGV. The CDR3 bases are TGTGCCAGCAGCCCCCATCCCGGCGGAAAGAATCAGCCCCAGCATTTT. As protein: CASSPHPGGKNQPQHF. The whole variable domain, filled in from reference TRBV11-2 and TRBJ1-5, reads EAGVAQSPRYKIIEKRQSVAFWCNPISGHATLYWYQQILGQGPKLLIQFQNNGVVDDSQLPKDRFSAERLKGVDSTLKIQPAKLEDSAVYLCASSPHPGGKNQPQHFGDGTRLSIL.

The V call is TRBV9, the J call TRBJ2-2; D call uncertain. The V end lost 5 bases, the J end lost 2 bases, and 10 bases lay between the germline ends. Germline CDR1 SGDLS, CDR2 YYNGEE. CDR3 length: 14 residues. CDR3 residues: CASSRTSNTGELFF. The CDR3 nucleotides read TGTGCCAGCAGTCGTACCAGTAACACCGGGGAGCTGTTTTTT.

The J gene is TRBJ2-4, the V gene TRBV19, with 7 bases that match TRBD2. This CDR3 contains 17 residues. Germline values: CDR1 LNHDA, CDR2 SQIVND (reference sequence). V was pared by 4 bases and J by 2 bases, with 11 bases of the junction left unmatched. The chain's CDR3 is CASSKDPQGGSKNIQYF. The DNA of the CDR3 is TGTGCCAGTAGTAAGGATCCCCAGGGAGGGTCCAAAAACATTCAGTACTTC.

The chain links TRBV20-1 to TRBJ2-1, with 7 bases aligning to TRBD1. Germline CDR1 DFQATT, CDR2 SNEGSKA (reference sequence). V was pared by 3 bases and J by 3 bases, with 11 bases of the junction left unmatched. This CDR3 is built from 16 residues. CDR3 amino acids: CSASRPRDSRYNEQFF. As DNA, the CDR3 is TGCAGTGCTAGTAGGCCCCGGGACAGTCGCTACAATGAGCAGTTCTTC.

A few counts support this clone. The rearrangement links TRBV6-5 to TRBJ2-7, with TRBD1 identical over 10 bases. Germline loops: CDR1 MNHEY, CDR2 SVGAGI. The junction had 7 bases not matched to a gene; V was cut back by 6 bases and J by 2 bases. CDR3 length equals 15 residues. The CDR3 sequence is CASSSPGQGTYEQYF. The CDR3 coding sequence is TGTGCCAGCAGCTCTCCGGGACAGGGGACCTACGAGCAGTACTTC.

A few counts support this clone. The V and J genes are TRBV11-3 and TRBJ2-3, with 11 bases that match TRBD2. The CDR3 is made up of 15 amino acids. CDR1 and CDR2 (germline): SGHNT, YENEEA. V gave up 4 bases and J gave up 3 bases; unmatched junction bases: 3. CDR3 amino acids: CASSSGTSGTDTQYF. CDR3 nucleotides: TGTGCCAGCAGCTCCGGGACTAGCGGAACAGATACGCAGTATTTT.

As regards this clone: The junction does not match germline at one end; this may be a read error. The rearrangement links TRBV6-5 to TRBJ1-1; possibly TRBD1 for D (6 bases). Per the germline V gene, CDR1 is MNHEY and CDR2 is SVGAGI. The CDR3 runs to 14 residues. The CDR3 DNA reads as TGTGCCAGCACTTACATCAGGGGCCAAACTGAAGCTTTCTTT. Translation: CASTYIRGQTEAFF.

This clone has just one count. V gene TRBV27 combines with J gene TRBJ1-2, with D possibly matching TRBD1 (5 bases). This CDR3 has 15 amino acids. Germline loops: CDR1 MNHEY, CDR2 SMNVEV (reference sequence). Trimming left V 1 base short and J 5 bases short, with 14 bases between. For the CDR3, the DNA is TGTGCCAGCAGTTTATTGGGGCCCGACAGTTATGGCTACACCTTC. It specifies CASSLLGPDSYGYTF.

The J gene is TRBJ2-3, the V gene TRBV7-2; possibly TRBD1 for D (5 bases). V gave up 7 bases and J gave up 5 bases, with 7 bases separating them. From germline, CDR1 is SGHTA and CDR2 FQGNSA. This CDR3 comprises 11 residues. The CDR3 coding sequence is TGTGCCAGCACGCAGGGAGATACGCAGTATTTT. As protein: CASTQGDTQYF.

This rearrangement joins TRBV4-3 to TRBJ2-1, with TRBD2 matching 14 bases. This CDR3 has 19 residues. With 0 bases clipped from V and 0 bases from J, the junction kept 4 bases outside the gene matches. Germline V gene sequence: CDR1 LGHNA, CDR2 YSLEER. The CDR3 DNA is TGCGCCAGCAGCCAAGATAGGACTAGCGGGGGGAGCTCCTACAATGAGCAGTTCTTC. This translates into CASSQDRTSGGSSYNEQFF.

This chain uses TRBV10-2 with TRBJ2-3, with a tentative D call TRBD1 (6 bases). The germline V and J ends were trimmed by 0 bases and 4 bases, with 14 bases remaining between them. Germline assignment: CDR1 WSHSY and CDR2 SAAADI. The CDR3 has 16 amino acids. The CDR3 region has the DNA TGCGCCAGCAGTGAGTCACAGGGTGGTTTATCAGATACGCAGTATTTT. This codes for CASSESQGGLSDTQYF.

The rearrangement links TRBV6-2 or TRBV6-3 to TRBJ2-1; 10 bases align to TRBD1. V shed 2 bases, J shed 3 bases, and the junction held 4 bases outside the gene matches. The CDR3 is 16 residues long. Per germline, CDR1 MNHEY and CDR2 SVGEGT. CDR3 bases: TGTGCCAGCAGTTACGGGACAGGGGCGGGCTACAATGAGCAGTTCTTC. It codes for CASSYGTGAGYNEQFF.